These 23 T cell receptor beta chains were all obtained from the same sample, sequenced in a study of blood T cell repertoires in COVID-19. Assay: immunoSEQ multiplex PCR; the TCRdb copy retains only in-frame clones and omits some. The top ten hold around 1.5% of the sample, which has about 140,000 clones, around 83% seen once. Sequenced: peripheral blood. The receptors stem from a human donor in a cohort sampled during active COVID-19.

This clone came up a few times. The V call is TRBV19, the J call TRBJ2-1, with TRBD1 matching over 8 bases. Germline V lookup: CDR1 LNHDA, CDR2 SQIVND (reference sequence). The V segment lost 2 bases and the J segment 3 bases; nucleotides outside the gene matches: 0. This CDR3 comprises 14 residues. CDR3 nucleotides: TGTGCCAGTAGTATAACAGGGGGCTACAATGAGCAGTTCTTC. Translation gives CASSITGGYNEQFF.

The chain has TRBV3-1 (or the pseudogene TRBV3-2) and TRBJ2-7, with D maybe TRBD1 (5 bases). V dropped 0 bases and J dropped 2 bases, with 17 bases sitting between them. Germline V gene sequence: CDR1 LGHDT, CDR2 YNNKEL (reference sequence). The CDR3 consists of 17 residues. The CDR3 region has the DNA TGTGCCAGCAGCCAAGACGTGGGGCAGCCATCACCCTACGAGCAGTACTTC. It yields the protein CASSQDVGQPSPYEQYF.

The V gene is TRBV2, the J gene TRBJ2-7; D is undetermined. Germline values: CDR1 SNHLY, CDR2 FYNNEI. The CDR3 length is 15 residues. The V end was cut by 2 bases, the J end by 0 bases, with 11 bases between. CDR3 protein: CASSERWAGSYEQYF. CDR3 nucleotides: TGTGCCAGCAGTGAAAGATGGGCAGGCTCCTACGAGCAGTACTTC.

This clone was seen a handful of times. The V gene is TRBV7-9, the J gene TRBJ1-4; possible D gene TRBD1, 5 bases. Looked up from germline, CDR1 is SEHNR and CDR2 is FQNEAQ (reference sequence). V shed 5 bases and J shed 6 bases, with 10 bases lying between them. This CDR3 region has 13 residues. DNA of the CDR3: TGTGCCAGCAGCCCACTGACAGATGAAAAACTGTTTTTT. This translates into CASSPLTDEKLFF.

This clone came up once. CDR3 coding DNA: TGCGCCAGCAGCTTGACCCCGGGGAGAAACACTGAAGCTTTCTTT. Protein: CASSLTPGRNTEAFF. The chain couples TRBV5-1 to TRBJ1-1; no firm D call. The length of the CDR3 is 15 residues. Germline V CDR1 and CDR2: SGHRS, YFSETQ. V shed 1 base and J shed 2 bases, with 12 bases lying between them.

The V call is TRBV30, the J call TRBJ1-3; TRBD1 is a possible D gene (5 bases). This CDR3 has 17 residues. The germline V gene encodes CDR1 GTSNPN and CDR2 SVGIG (reference sequence). Trimming cost V 1 base and J 4 bases, with 20 bases left between them. The CDR3 sequence: CAWSATTMTVGGNTIYF. CDR3 in DNA: TGTGCCTGGAGTGCGACCACGATGACAGTGGGAGGAAACACCATATATTTT. Full variable domain (remainder filled in from reference TRBV30 and TRBJ1-3): SQTIHQWPATLVQPVGSPLSLECTVEGTSNPNLYWYRQAAGRGLQLLFYSVGIGQISSEVPQNLSASRPQDRQFILSSKKLLLSDSGFYLCAWSATTMTVGGNTIYFGEGSWLTVV.

The rearrangement uses TRBV9 and TRBJ2-7, with 7 bases lining up with TRBD1. CDR1 is SGDLS, CDR2 YYNGEE, per germline. This CDR3 has 15 residues. V was clipped by 2 bases and J by 4 bases; unmatched bases: 9. The CDR3 protein is CASSVQTGSIYEQYF. The CDR3 nucleotides are TGTGCCAGCAGCGTTCAGACAGGGTCCATTTACGAGCAGTACTTC.

This sequence joins TRBV9 and TRBJ2-7; 10 bases line up with TRBD1. The CDR3 has 17 amino acids. Germline trimming cut 0 bases from V and 4 bases from J; bases unmatched to any gene: 10. CDR1 and CDR2 (germline): SGDLS, YYNGEE. The CDR3 region has the DNA TGTGCCAGCAGCGTAGGAGCGGGGACAGGGGTGAGTTACGAGCAGTACTTC. Protein sequence: CASSVGAGTGVSYEQYF.

The chain employs TRBV7-2 and TRBJ2-7; the match to TRBD1 covers 10 bases. The CDR3 totals 14 residues. J was trimmed by 4 bases and V by 4 bases; bases with no gene match: 4. CDR1 and CDR2 from the germline V gene are SGHTA and FQGNSA. The CDR3 spells CASSSGTGAYEQYF. The CDR3 DNA reads TGTGCCAGCAGCTCTGGGACAGGGGCTTACGAGCAGTACTTC.

About this clone: An end of the junction differs from the germline gene, which may be a read error. The chain joins TRBV7-7 to TRBJ2-5, with 11 bases aligning to TRBD2. CDR3 length: 14 residues. CDR1 SSHAT and CDR2 FNYEAQ come from the germline V gene (reference sequence). This CDR3 reads CASSDTSGSETQYF. In nucleotides, the CDR3 is TGTGCTAGCAGCGATACTAGCGGGAGCGAGACCCAGTACTTC. Looking up the rest from reference TRBV7-7 and TRBJ2-5 gives the full variable domain: GAGVSQSPRYKVTKRGQDVTLRCDPISSHATLYWYQQALGQGPEFLTYFNYEAQPDKSGLPSDRFSAERPEGSISTLTIQRTEQRDSAMYRCASSDTSGSETQYFGPGTRLLVL.

This chain links TRBV5-1 with TRBJ1-1; TRBD1 aligns across 7 bases. CDR1 SGHRS and CDR2 YFSETQ come from the germline V gene. The CDR3 consists of 16 residues. V lost 4 bases and J lost 0; bases outside the gene matches: 9. The DNA for the CDR3 is TGCGCCAGCAGCCCAGAGGGGGCCGTCATGAACACTGAAGCTTTCTTT. Amino acid sequence: CASSPEGAVMNTEAFF.

As concerns this clone: One junction end disagrees with the germline gene, perhaps due to a read error. The chain joins TRBV6-5 to TRBJ1-1, with D unclear. Germline loops: CDR1 MNHEY, CDR2 SVGAGI. CDR3 length: 13 residues. The DNA for the CDR3 is TGTGCCAGCAGTTACGCCGTACAGAATATTAAAACCTTT. This translates into CASSYAVQNIKTF.

The chain has TRBV11-2 and TRBJ1-2, with D perhaps TRBD1 (5 bases). Trimming took 7 bases from V and 3 from J, leaving 18 bases between them. This CDR3 has 15 amino acids. Germline CDR1 reads SGHAT; CDR2 reads FQNNGV. CDR3 nucleotides: TGTGCCAGCACCCCCTCCGGGGGGACTCACTATGGCTACACCTTC. This sequence encodes CASTPSGGTHYGYTF.

Here the CDR3 DNA reads TGTGCCAGCGGGGGACTAGCGGCCTACGAGCAGTACTTC. Protein: CASGGLAAYEQYF. V usage is TRBV12-3 or TRBV12-4 and J usage is TRBJ2-7; 11 bases are a match to TRBD2. V lost 8 bases to trimming and J lost 2 bases; unmatched junction nucleotides: 2. This CDR3 has 13 residues.

V gene TRBV27 combines with J gene TRBJ1-2; D gene unclear. The V end was cut by 5 bases, the J end by 2 bases, with 15 bases between. This CDR3 is built from 15 residues. Germline values: CDR1 MNHEY, CDR2 SMNVEV (reference sequence). The CDR3 reads CASSPSGSKNYGYTF. Here the CDR3 DNA reads TGTGCCAGCAGTCCATCGGGATCCAAGAACTATGGCTACACCTTC.

This clone was counted once. V is TRBV19 and J is TRBJ1-2; the match to TRBD1 covers 7 bases. V shed 7 bases and J 7 bases; nucleotides not matched to a gene: 9. Germline CDR1 reads LNHDA; CDR2 reads SQIVND (reference sequence). The CDR3 covers 13 residues. The CDR3 DNA follows: TGTGCCAGTAACCGACAGGGAACGAGTGGCTACACCTTC. Encoded protein: CASNRQGTSGYTF.

In its sample, this clone was seen a few times. This chain uses TRBV7-9 with TRBJ1-5, with 7 bases that match TRBD1. Germline CDR1 SEHNR, CDR2 FQNEAQ (reference sequence). The V gene end was trimmed by 5 bases and the J gene end by 3 bases; junction bases not matched to a gene: 7. This CDR3 contains 15 residues. CDR3 DNA sequence: TGTGCCAGCAGCGAGACAGGGACCCCCAATCAGCCCCAGCATTTT. Protein product: CASSETGTPNQPQHF.

The chain couples TRBV5-1 to TRBJ2-7; TRBD1 might be the D (6 bases). The CDR3 length is 16 residues. Trimming removed 2 bases from V and 3 bases from J, with 18 bases in between. The germline CDR1 and CDR2 sequences are SGHRS and YFSETQ. This CDR3 is CASSFGQPHPFYEQYF. DNA for the CDR3: TGCGCCAGCAGCTTTGGACAGCCGCATCCCTTCTACGAGCAGTACTTC.

CDR3 nucleotides: TGTGCCAGCAGCGTAGAAGGACAGCGGGAGACCCAGTACTTC. Translated, it gives CASSVEGQRETQYF. The chain couples TRBV9 to TRBJ2-5; perhaps TRBD1 as D (6 bases). Trimming left V 0 bases short and J 5 bases short, with 11 bases between. Germline V gene sequence: CDR1 SGDLS, CDR2 YYNGEE. The CDR3 contains 14 residues.

V gene TRBV7-2 combines with J gene TRBJ2-3; TRBD2 agrees at 10 bases. Germline CDR1 and CDR2: SGHTA and FQGNSA. The V segment lost 7 bases and the J segment 4 bases; nucleotides outside the gene matches: 11. The CDR3 loop spans 16 amino acids. CDR3 DNA sequence: TGTGCCAGCACCCCTATGATAGCGGGAGGATCAGATACGCAGTATTTT. Encoded protein: CASTPMIAGGSDTQYF.

The V call is TRBV5-1, the J call TRBJ2-1, with D tentatively TRBD2 (6 bases). Germline V CDR1 and CDR2: SGHRS, YFSETQ. Between the trimmed V and J ends, which lost 4 bases and 7 bases, there was a span of 18 bases. The CDR3 runs to 15 residues. CDR3 coding DNA: TGCGCCAGCAGCGAGCCCGGGACTCTGGGGAATGAGCAGTTCTTC. Amino acids: CASSEPGTLGNEQFF.

The chain couples TRBV19 to TRBJ1-2; 11 bases are shared with TRBD1. Germline values: CDR1 LNHDA, CDR2 SQIVND (reference sequence). This CDR3 is 17 amino acids long. J lost 0 bases, V lost 5 bases, and 8 bases had no gene match. The CDR3: CASSPGTGGPANYGYTF. As DNA, the CDR3 is TGTGCCAGTAGTCCCGGGACAGGGGGACCTGCTAACTATGGCTACACCTTC.

This chain links TRBV7-3 with TRBJ2-5, with TRBD1 identical over 7 bases. V was clipped by 5 bases and J by 5 bases; unmatched bases: 11. This CDR3 comprises 15 residues. Germline V gives CDR1 SGHTA, CDR2 FQGTGA. The chain's CDR3 is CASSEQGRGGETQYF. The CDR3 bases are TGTGCCAGCAGCGAACAGGGGCGAGGGGGCGAGACCCAGTACTTC.